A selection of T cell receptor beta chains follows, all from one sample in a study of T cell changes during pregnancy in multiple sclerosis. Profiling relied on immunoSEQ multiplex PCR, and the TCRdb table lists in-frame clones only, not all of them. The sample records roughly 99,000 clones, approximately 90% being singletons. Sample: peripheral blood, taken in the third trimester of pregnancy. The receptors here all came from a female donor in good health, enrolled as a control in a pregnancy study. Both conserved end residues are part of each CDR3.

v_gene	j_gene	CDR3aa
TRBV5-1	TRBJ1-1	CASSLSMNTEAFF
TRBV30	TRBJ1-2	CAWSVVGQGAAYTF
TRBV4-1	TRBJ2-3	CASSQGWTSGGPGDTQYF
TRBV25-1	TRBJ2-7	CASSRTDRDIAEQYF
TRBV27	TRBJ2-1	CASSPGGGAGNEQFF
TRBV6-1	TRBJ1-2	CASQRNRGVNYGYTF
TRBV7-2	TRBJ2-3	CASSLEGGGTQYF
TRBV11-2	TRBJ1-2	CASSRGSYYGYTF
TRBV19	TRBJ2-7	CASSRQGDNYEQYF
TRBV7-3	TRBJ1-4	CASSSLSPARPNEKLFF
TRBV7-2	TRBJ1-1	CASSRKGGANTEAFF
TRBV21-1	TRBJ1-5	CASPIGAGPEHF
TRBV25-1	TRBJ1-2	CASSESDSYGYTF
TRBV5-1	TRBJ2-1	CASYSGGAYNEQFF
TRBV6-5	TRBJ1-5	CASSTDRYQPQHF
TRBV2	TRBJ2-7	CASSPRDRKPYEQYF
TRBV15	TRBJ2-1	CATSGAGGSYNEQFF
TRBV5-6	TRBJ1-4	CASSSPTRGSDEKLFF
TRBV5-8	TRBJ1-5	CASSLTGRVFQPQHF
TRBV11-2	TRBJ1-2	CASRDSSYGYTF
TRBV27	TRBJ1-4	CASSLTSQGLNEKLFF
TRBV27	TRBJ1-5	CASSLKGGAGTHSNQPQHF
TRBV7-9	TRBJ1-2	CASSLVQGYGYTF
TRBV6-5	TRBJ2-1	CASSRDRHNEQFF
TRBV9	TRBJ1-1	CASSPGTGQSEAFF
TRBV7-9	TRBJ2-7	CASSSRTGHYEQYF
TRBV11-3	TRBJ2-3	CASRRVTDTQYF